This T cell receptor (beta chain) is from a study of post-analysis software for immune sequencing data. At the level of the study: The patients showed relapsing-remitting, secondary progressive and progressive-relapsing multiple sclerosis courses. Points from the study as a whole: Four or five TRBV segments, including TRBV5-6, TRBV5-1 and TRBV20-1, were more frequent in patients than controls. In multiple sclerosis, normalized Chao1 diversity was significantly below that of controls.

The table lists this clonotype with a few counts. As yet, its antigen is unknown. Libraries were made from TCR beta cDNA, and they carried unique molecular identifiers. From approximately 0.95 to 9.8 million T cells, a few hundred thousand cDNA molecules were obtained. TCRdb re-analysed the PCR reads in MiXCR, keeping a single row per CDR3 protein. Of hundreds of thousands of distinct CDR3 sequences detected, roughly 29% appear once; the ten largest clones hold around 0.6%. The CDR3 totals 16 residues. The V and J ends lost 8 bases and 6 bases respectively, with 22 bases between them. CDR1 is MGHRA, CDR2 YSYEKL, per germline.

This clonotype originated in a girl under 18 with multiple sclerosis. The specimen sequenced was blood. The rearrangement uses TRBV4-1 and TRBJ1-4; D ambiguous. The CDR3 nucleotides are TGCGCCAGCGGGAGCCCAATAGGGTCCGTGGATGAAAAACTGTTTTTT. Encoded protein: CASGSPIGSVDEKLFF.